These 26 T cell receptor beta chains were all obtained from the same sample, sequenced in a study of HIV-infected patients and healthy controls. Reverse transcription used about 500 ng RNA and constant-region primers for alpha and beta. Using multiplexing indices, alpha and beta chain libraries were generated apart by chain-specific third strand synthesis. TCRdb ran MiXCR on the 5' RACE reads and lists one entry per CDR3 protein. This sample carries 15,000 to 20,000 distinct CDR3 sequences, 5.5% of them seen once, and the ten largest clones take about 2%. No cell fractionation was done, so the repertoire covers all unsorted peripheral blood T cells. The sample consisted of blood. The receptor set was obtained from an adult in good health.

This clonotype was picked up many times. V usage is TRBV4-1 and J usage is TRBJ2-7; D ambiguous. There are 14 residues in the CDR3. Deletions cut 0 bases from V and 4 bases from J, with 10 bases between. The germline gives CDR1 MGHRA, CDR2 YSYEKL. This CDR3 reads CASSQDGVGYEQYF. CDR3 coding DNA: TGCGCCAGCAGCCAAGACGGTGTAGGGTACGAGCAGTACTTC.

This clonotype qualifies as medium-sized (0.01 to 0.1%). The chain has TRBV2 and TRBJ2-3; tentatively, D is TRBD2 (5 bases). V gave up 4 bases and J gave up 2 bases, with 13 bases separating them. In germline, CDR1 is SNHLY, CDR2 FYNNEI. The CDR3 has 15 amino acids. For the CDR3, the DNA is TGTGCCAGCAGTGCGAGAGGGTCCTCCACAGATACGCAGTATTTT. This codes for CASSARGSSTDTQYF.

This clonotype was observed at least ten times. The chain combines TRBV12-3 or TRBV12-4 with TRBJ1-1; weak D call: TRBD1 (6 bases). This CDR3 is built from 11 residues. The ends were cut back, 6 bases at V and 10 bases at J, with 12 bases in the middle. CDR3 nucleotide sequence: TGTGCCAGCAGACTACAGGGTTCAGCTTTCTTT. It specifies CASRLQGSAFF.

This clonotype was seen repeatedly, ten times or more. CDR3 sequence reads: CSAREGASTDTQYF. The CDR3 DNA is TGCAGTGCTAGAGAGGGGGCTAGCACAGATACGCAGTATTTT. This chain uses TRBV20-1 with TRBJ2-3, with D maybe TRBD1 (6 bases). The V gene lost 0 bases and the J gene lost 0 bases, with 7 bases spanning the gap. The CDR3 has 14 residues. Germline V gene sequence: CDR1 DFQATT, CDR2 SNEGSKA (reference sequence).

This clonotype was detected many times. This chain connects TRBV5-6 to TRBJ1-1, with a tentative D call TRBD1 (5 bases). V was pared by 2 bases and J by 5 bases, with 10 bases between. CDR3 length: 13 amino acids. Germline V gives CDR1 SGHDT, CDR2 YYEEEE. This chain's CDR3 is CASSFREGTEAFF. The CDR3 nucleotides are TGTGCCAGCAGCTTCAGGGAAGGGACTGAAGCTTTCTTT.

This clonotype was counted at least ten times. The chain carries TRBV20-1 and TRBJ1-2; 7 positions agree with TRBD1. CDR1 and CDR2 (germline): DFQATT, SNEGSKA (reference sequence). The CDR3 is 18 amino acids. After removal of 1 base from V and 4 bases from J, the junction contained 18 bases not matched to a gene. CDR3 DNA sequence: TGCAGTGCTAGAGGAGGAGGGACAGCTTCTTACCCAAGCTATGGCTACACCTTC. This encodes CSARGGGTASYPSYGYTF.

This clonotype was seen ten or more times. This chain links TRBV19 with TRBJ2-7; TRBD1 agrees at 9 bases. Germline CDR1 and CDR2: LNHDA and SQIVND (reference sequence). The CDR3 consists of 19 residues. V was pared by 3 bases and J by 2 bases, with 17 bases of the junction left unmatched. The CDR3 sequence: CASSIMGTGTSHRAYEQYF. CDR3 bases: TGTGCCAGTAGTATTATGGGGACAGGGACTTCACACCGGGCCTACGAGCAGTACTTC.

The CDR3 coding sequence is TGTGCCAGCAGTTACTTTGATACGCAGTATTTT. Its protein product is CASSYFDTQYF. This chain connects TRBV6-6 to TRBJ2-3, with unresolved D. Germline values: CDR1 MNHNY, CDR2 SVGAGI (reference sequence). The length of the CDR3 is 11 residues. V lost 1 base to trimming and J lost 6 bases, with 2 bases between them.

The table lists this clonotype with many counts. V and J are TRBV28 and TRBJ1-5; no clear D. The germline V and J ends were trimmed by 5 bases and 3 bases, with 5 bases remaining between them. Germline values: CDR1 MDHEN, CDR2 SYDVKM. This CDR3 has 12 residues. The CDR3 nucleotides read TGTGCCAGCAGTGTACTCAATCAGCCCCAGCATTTT. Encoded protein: CASSVLNQPQHF.

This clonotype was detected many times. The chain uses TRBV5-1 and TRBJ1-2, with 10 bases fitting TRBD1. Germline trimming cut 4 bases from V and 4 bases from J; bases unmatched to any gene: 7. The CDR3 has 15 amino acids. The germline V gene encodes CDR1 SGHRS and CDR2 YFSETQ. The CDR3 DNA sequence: TGCGCCAGCAGCCCCCGACAGGGGGCCATCTATGGCTACACCTTC. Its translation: CASSPRQGAIYGYTF.

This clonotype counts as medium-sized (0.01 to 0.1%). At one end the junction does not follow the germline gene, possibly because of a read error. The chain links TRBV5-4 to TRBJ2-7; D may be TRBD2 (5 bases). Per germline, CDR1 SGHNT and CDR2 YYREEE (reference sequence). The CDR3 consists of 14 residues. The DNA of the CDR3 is TGTGCCAGCAGCTTGGATGGGCCCTTCGGAGGAGCTGAATTC. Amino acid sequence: CASSLDGPFGGAEF.

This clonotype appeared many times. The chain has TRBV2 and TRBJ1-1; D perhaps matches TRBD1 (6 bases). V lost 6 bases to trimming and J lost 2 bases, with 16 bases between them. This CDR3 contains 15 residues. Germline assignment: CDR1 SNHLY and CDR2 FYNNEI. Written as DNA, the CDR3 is TGTGCCAGCAGGGAATGGACAGAGTCTAACACTGAAGCTTTCTTT. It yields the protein CASREWTESNTEAFF.

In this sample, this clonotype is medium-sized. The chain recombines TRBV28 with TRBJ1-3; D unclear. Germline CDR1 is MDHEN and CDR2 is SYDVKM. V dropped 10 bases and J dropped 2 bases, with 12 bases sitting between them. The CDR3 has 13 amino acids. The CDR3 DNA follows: TGTGCCACCGCTGAAGAGGCTGGAAACACCATATATTTT. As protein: CATAEEAGNTIYF. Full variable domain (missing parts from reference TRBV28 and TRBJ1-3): DVKVTQSSRYLVKRTGEKVFLECVQDMDHENMFWYRQDPGLGLRLIYFSYDVKMKEKGDIPEGYSVSREKKERFSLILESASTNQTSMYLCATAEEAGNTIYFGEGSWLTVV.

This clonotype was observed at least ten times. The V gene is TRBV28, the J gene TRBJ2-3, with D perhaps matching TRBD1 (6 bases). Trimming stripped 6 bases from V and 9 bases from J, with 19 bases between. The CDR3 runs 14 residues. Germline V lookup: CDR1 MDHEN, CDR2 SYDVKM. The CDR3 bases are TGTGCCAGCAGGAGGACAGAGCAACAGATCACGCAGTATTTT. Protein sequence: CASRRTEQQITQYF. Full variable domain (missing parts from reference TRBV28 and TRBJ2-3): DVKVTQSSRYLVKRTGEKVFLECVQDMDHENMFWYRQDPGLGLRLIYFSYDVKMKEKGDIPEGYSVSREKKERFSLILESASTNQTSMYLCASRRTEQQITQYFGPGTRLTVL.

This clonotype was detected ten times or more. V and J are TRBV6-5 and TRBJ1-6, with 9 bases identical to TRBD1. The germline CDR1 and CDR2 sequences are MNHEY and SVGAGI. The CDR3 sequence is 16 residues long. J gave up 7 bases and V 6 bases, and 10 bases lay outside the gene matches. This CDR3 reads CASSRGQGLGNSPLHF. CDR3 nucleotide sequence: TGTGCCAGCAGCAGGGGACAGGGACTCGGGAATTCACCCCTCCACTTT.

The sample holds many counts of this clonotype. The CDR3 DNA is TGTGCCAGCACTAACGGAGGGGATAGCTCCTACGAGCAGTACTTC. Protein sequence: CASTNGGDSSYEQYF. V usage is TRBV28 and J usage is TRBJ2-7; possibly TRBD2 for D (6 bases). This CDR3 spans 15 amino acids. Trimming pared 7 bases from V and 0 bases from J, leaving 16 bases between. The germline gives CDR1 MDHEN, CDR2 SYDVKM.

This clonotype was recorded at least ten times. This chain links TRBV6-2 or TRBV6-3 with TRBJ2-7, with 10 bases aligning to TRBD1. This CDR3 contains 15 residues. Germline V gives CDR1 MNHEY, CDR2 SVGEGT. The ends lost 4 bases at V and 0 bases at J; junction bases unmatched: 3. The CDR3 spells CASSSRDRGSYEQYF. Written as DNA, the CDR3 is TGTGCCAGCAGTTCCCGGGACAGGGGCTCCTACGAGCAGTACTTC.

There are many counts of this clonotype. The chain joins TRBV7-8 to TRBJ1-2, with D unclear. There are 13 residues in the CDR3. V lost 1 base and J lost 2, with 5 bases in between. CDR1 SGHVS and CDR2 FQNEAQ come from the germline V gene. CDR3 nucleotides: TGTGCCAGCAGCTTAGGCGGGAACTATGGCTACACCTTC. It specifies CASSLGGNYGYTF.

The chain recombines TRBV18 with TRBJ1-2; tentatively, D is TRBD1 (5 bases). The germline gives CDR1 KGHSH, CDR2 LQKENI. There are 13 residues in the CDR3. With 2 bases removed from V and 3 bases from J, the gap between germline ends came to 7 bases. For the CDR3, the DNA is TGTGCCAGCTCACCAGAACAGGACTATGGCTACACCTTC. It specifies CASSPEQDYGYTF.

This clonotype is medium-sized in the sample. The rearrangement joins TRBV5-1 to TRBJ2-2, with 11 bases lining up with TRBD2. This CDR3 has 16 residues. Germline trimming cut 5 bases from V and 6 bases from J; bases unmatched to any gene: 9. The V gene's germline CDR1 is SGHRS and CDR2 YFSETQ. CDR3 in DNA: TGCGCCAGCAGTAACCGCGGGACTAGCGGTTCCGGGGAGCTGTTTTTT. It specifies CASSNRGTSGSGELFF.

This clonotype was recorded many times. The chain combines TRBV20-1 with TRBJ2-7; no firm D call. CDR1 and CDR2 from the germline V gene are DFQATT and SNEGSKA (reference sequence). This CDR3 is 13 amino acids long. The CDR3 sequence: CQTGPAELREQYF. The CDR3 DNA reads TGCCAGACCGGACCCGCTGAGCTTCGGGAGCAGTACTTC.

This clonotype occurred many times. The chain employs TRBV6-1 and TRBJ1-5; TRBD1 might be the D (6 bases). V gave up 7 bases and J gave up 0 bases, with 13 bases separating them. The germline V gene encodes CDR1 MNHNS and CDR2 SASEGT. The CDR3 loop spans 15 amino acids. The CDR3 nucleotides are TGTGCCAGCATAGGGGGTCTTTATAGCAATCAGCCCCAGCATTTT. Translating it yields CASIGGLYSNQPQHF.

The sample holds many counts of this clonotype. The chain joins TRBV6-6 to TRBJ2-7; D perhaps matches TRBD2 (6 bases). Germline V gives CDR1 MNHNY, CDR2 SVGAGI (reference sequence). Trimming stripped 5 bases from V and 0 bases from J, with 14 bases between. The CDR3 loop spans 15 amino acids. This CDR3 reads CASSRSSAGSYEQYF. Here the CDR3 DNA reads TGTGCCAGCAGTAGATCTAGCGCCGGCTCCTACGAGCAGTACTTC.

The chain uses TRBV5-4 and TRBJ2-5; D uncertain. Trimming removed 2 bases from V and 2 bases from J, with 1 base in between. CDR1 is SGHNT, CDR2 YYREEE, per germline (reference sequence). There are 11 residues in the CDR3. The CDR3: CASSLQETQYF. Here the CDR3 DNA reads TGTGCCAGCAGCTTACAAGAGACCCAGTACTTC. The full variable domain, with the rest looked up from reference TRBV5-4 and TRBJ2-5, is ETGVTQSPTHLIKTRGQQVTLRCSSQSGHNTVSWYQQALGQGPQFIFQYYREEENGRGNFPPRFSGLQFPNYSSELNVNALELDDSALYLCASSLQETQYFGPGTRLLVL.

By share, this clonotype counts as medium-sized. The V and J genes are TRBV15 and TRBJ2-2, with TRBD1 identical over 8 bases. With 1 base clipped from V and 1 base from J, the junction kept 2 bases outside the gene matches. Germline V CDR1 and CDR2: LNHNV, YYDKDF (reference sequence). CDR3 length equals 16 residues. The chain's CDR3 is CATSRGGTGNTGELFF. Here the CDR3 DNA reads TGTGCCACCAGCAGAGGAGGGACAGGGAACACCGGGGAGCTGTTTTTT.

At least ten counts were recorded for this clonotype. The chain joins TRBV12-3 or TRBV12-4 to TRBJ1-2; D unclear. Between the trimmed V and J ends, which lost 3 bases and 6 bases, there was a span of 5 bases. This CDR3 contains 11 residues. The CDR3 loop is CASSFLDGYTF. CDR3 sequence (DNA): TGTGCCAGCAGTTTCCTAGATGGCTACACCTTC.